This T cell receptor beta chain was sequenced during a study of blood T cell repertoires in COVID-19. For the study at large: Collection of acute and convalescent COVID-19 samples took place in the United States, Italy and Spain. T cells, B-cell-depleted T cells, or PBMCs provided the cDNA or gDNA that served as material.

Original data processing: Amplifying reference gene primers gave estimates of nucleated cell counts. The table came from immunoSEQ multiplex PCR; TCRdb's copy has only in-frame clones and leaves some out. V and J calls and clone size are as listed in that table; D and trimming were resolved from the DNA. The sample lists fewer than 300,000 clones, around 89% seen once, with roughly 4% in the top ten. Germline V gene sequence: CDR1 SGHTA, CDR2 FQGTGA. The germline V and J ends were trimmed by 5 bases and 6 bases, with 11 bases remaining between them. The CDR3 extends over 13 amino acids. The rearrangement links TRBV7-3 to TRBJ2-1, with D possibly matching TRBD2 (6 bases). The sequence was obtained from a man between 60 and 75 years old who had recovered from COVID-19. The sample comprised peripheral blood. In DNA, the CDR3 is TGTGCCAGCAGCCCCCGGGACTTCAATGAGCAGTTCTTC. Protein sequence: CASSPRDFNEQFF.